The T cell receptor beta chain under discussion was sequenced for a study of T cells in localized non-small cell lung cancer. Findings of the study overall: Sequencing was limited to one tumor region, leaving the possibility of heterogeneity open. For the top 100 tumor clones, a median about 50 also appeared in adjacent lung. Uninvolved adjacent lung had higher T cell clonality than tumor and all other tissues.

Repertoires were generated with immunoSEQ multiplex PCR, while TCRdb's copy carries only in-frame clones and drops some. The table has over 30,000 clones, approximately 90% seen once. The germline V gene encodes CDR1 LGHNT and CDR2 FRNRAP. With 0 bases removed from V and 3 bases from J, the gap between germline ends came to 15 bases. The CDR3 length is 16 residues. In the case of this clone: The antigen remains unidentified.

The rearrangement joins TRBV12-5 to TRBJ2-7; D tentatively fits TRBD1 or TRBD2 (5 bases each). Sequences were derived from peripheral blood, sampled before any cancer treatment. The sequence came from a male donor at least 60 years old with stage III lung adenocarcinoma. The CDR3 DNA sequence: TGTGCTAGTGGTTTGGTATCGGGGACCCTGAACTACGAGCAGTACTTC. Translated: CASGLVSGTLNYEQYF.